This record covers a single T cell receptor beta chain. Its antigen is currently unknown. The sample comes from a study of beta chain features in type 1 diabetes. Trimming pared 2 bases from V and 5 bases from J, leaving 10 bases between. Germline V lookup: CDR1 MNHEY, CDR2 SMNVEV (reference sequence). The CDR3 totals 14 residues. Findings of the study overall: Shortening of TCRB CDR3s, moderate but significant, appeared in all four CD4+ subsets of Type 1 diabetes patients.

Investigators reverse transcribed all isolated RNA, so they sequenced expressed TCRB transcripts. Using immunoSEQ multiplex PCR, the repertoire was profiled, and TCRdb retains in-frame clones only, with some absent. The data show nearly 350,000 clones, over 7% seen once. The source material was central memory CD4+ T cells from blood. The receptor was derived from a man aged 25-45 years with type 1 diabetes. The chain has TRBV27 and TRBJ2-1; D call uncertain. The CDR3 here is CASSLRFSNNEQFF. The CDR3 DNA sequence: TGTGCCAGCAGTTTAAGGTTCTCTAACAATGAGCAGTTCTTC.